Listed here are 20 T cell receptor beta chains from one sample, sequenced in a study of cytomegalovirus exposure and HLA in healthy donors. Some clones are missing from TCRdb's copy, which holds only in-frame ones; the method was immunoSEQ multiplex PCR. Altogether over 150,000 clones are present, approximately 86% being singletons, with the ten largest covering 20% to 25%. The sample taken for sequencing was PBMCs. These receptors all come from a man between 18 and 29 years old in good health and CMV-seropositive.

Regarding this clone: With a much larger clone just one base away, this may be a read error. V is TRBV6-5 and J is TRBJ2-5; D ambiguous. With 6 bases removed from V and 3 bases from J, the gap between germline ends came to 5 bases. The CDR3 consists of 11 residues. Germline loops: CDR1 MNHEY, CDR2 SVGAGI. For the CDR3, the DNA is TGTGCCAGCAGCCCCAAAGAGACCCAGTACTTC. This encodes CASSPKETQYF.

The chain's CDR3 is CASSLPRGQSHPLHF. CDR3 sequence (DNA): TGTGCCAGCAGCTTACCACGGGGACAGTCGCATCCCCTCCACTTT. The chain employs TRBV7-3 and TRBJ1-6, with 7 bases fitting TRBD1. From germline, CDR1 is SGHTA and CDR2 FQGTGA. The CDR3 loop spans 15 amino acids. J lost 13 bases, V lost 2 bases, and 11 bases had no gene match.

This clone was seen once. This chain joins TRBV30 and TRBJ2-3; possible D gene TRBD2, 6 bases. The CDR3 consists of 13 residues. The germline V and J ends were trimmed by 0 bases and 4 bases, with 8 bases remaining between them. Germline loops: CDR1 GTSNPN, CDR2 SVGIG (reference sequence). In DNA, the CDR3 is TGTGCCTGGAGTGTACGGGAGTCAGATACGCAGTATTTT. This encodes CAWSVRESDTQYF.

The genes are TRBV14 and TRBJ1-2; D is uncertain. Germline V lookup: CDR1 SGHDN, CDR2 FVKESK. The length of the CDR3 is 16 residues. V lost 1 base and J 4 bases, leaving 16 bases between the germline ends. CDR3 coding DNA: TGTGCCAGCAGCCAAGGAACCTCGGTACCCACCTATGGCTACACCTTC. Protein product: CASSQGTSVPTYGYTF. Based on the CDR3 plus reference TRBV14 and TRBJ1-2, the full variable domain is EAGVTQFPSHSVIEKGQTVTLRCDPISGHDNLYWYRRVMGKEIKFLLHFVKESKQDESGMPNNRFLAERTGGTYSTLKVQPAELEDSGVYFCASSQGTSVPTYGYTFGSGTRLTVV.

This chain links TRBV4-2 with TRBJ1-2; D is possibly TRBD1 (6 bases). Looked up from germline, CDR1 is LGHNA and CDR2 is YNFKEQ. CDR3 length: 15 residues. Trimming took off 0 bases at V and 8 bases at J, with 16 bases between the two ends. This CDR3 reads CASSQDLPGAQGYTF. CDR3 nucleotide sequence: TGTGCCAGCAGCCAAGATCTTCCAGGGGCGCAAGGCTACACCTTC.

This clone appeared a few times. The chain couples TRBV7-2 to TRBJ2-1; 8 bases agree with TRBD2. V was pared by 5 bases and J by 10 bases, with 4 bases of the junction left unmatched. The CDR3 spans 12 residues. The germline V gene has CDR1 SGHTA and CDR2 FQGNSA. The CDR3 spells CASSRTSWEQFF. In DNA, the CDR3 is TGTGCCAGCAGCAGGACTAGCTGGGAGCAGTTCTTC.

The rearrangement uses TRBV6-5 and TRBJ2-1; TRBD1 matches at 7 bases. The CDR3 extends over 11 amino acids. Trimming removed 5 bases from V and 15 bases from J; junction bases left unmatched: 7. In germline, CDR1 is MNHEY, CDR2 SVGAGI. This CDR3 reads CASSDGQERFF. In nucleotides, the CDR3 is TGTGCCAGCAGTGACGGACAGGAGAGGTTCTTC.

This clone was counted only a few times. V usage is TRBV4-2 and J usage is TRBJ1-2, with unresolved D. The CDR3 loop spans 14 amino acids. Germline V gives CDR1 LGHNA, CDR2 YNFKEQ. Trimming took off 0 bases at V and 8 bases at J, with 13 bases between the two ends. The CDR3 loop reads CASSQDGEVGGYTF. CDR3 sequence (DNA): TGTGCCAGCAGCCAAGATGGAGAAGTTGGGGGCTACACCTTC.

This rearrangement joins TRBV6-5 to TRBJ1-6; unclear D gene. This CDR3 contains 14 residues. V dropped 0 bases and J dropped 9 bases, with 9 bases sitting between them. Germline V lookup: CDR1 MNHEY, CDR2 SVGAGI. This CDR3 is CASSYSGVGSPLHF. The CDR3 DNA is TGTGCCAGCAGTTACTCCGGAGTAGGTTCACCCCTCCACTTT.

This clone was seen only a few times. The rearrangement joins TRBV6-6 to TRBJ2-1; TRBD2 aligns across 8 bases. The ends lost 5 bases at V and 2 bases at J; junction bases unmatched: 2. Germline V lookup: CDR1 MNHNY, CDR2 SVGAGI (reference sequence). CDR3 length: 14 amino acids. CDR3 in DNA: TGTGCCAGCAGTAAGGGACTAGCCTACAATGAGCAGTTCTTC. Translation gives CASSKGLAYNEQFF.

This chain joins TRBV5-1 and TRBJ1-3; D might be TRBD1 (5 bases). Germline CDR1 SGHRS, CDR2 YFSETQ. V lost 2 bases, J lost 2 bases, and 14 bases lay in between. This CDR3 comprises 16 residues. CDR3 sequence: CASSFGGVDAGNTIYF. Here the CDR3 DNA reads TGCGCCAGCAGCTTTGGGGGGGTTGACGCTGGAAACACCATATATTTT.

This sequence joins TRBV7-6 and TRBJ2-2; 8 positions agree with TRBD1. The CDR3 extends over 16 amino acids. V shed 5 bases and J 8 bases; nucleotides not matched to a gene: 13. CDR1 and CDR2 (germline): SGHVS, FNYEAQ. The CDR3 sequence is CASSLRTGSNRGELFF. CDR3 in DNA: TGTGCCAGCAGCCTGCGGACAGGGTCCAACCGTGGGGAGCTGTTTTTT.

Concerning this clone: Only one base separates this from a far larger clonotype, so it likely reflects a read error. J is TRBJ2-7 and V is TRBV5-4; D unresolved. The V end lost 3 bases, the J end lost 2 bases, and 3 bases lay between the germline ends. Germline loops: CDR1 SGHNT, CDR2 YYREEE (reference sequence). The CDR3 runs 11 residues. CDR3 DNA sequence: TGTGCCAGCAGCTCCGCCTACGAGCAGTACTTC. It yields the protein CASSSAYEQYF.

V and J are TRBV6-5 and TRBJ1-4; D remains unclear. This CDR3 is built from 15 residues. Trimming pared 0 bases from V and 5 bases from J, leaving 10 bases between. Germline loops: CDR1 MNHEY, CDR2 SVGAGI. The CDR3 DNA reads as TGTGCCAGCAGTTACTCGAGGAGGGAGAATGAAAAACTGTTTTTT. The encoded protein is CASSYSRRENEKLFF.

This sequence joins TRBV19 and TRBJ2-7; 7 bases are shared with TRBD1. Germline CDR1 and CDR2: LNHDA and SQIVND (reference sequence). The V segment lost 4 bases and the J segment 5 bases; nucleotides outside the gene matches: 5. The CDR3 is 13 residues long. Here the CDR3 reads CASSSPGGDEQYF. The CDR3 DNA is TGTGCCAGTAGTAGTCCAGGGGGAGACGAGCAGTACTTC.

In the case of this clone: One end of the junction does not line up with germline, which may come from a read error. The rearrangement uses TRBV6-1 and TRBJ1-1; TRBD1 might be the D (6 bases). Germline CDR1 MNHNS, CDR2 SASEGT. This CDR3 has 14 amino acids. CDR3 region: CASSLTGTNTEAFF. CDR3 DNA sequence: TGTGCCAGCAGTCTCACAGGGACGAACACTGAAGCTTTTTTT.

The V call is TRBV4-2, the J call TRBJ2-1; 9 positions agree with TRBD2. The germline gives CDR1 LGHNA, CDR2 YNFKEQ. After removal of 1 base from V and 4 bases from J, the junction contained 8 bases not matched to a gene. There are 17 residues in the CDR3. In DNA form, the CDR3 reads TGTGCCAGCAGCCAAGTTAGCGGGAGCGCTAAATACAATGAGCAGTTCTTC. Its protein product is CASSQVSGSAKYNEQFF.

The rearrangement links TRBV6-4 to TRBJ2-3; 11 nucleotides match TRBD2. V dropped 5 bases and J dropped 2; count of bases not matched to a gene: 3. The CDR3 sequence is 15 residues long. Germline CDR1 MRHNA, CDR2 SNTAGT. Here the CDR3 reads CASSLAGGSTDTQYF. In nucleotides, the CDR3 is TGTGCCAGCAGTCTAGCGGGGGGCTCCACAGATACGCAGTATTTT.

V is TRBV18 and J is TRBJ2-2; D gene unclear. The length of the CDR3 is 15 residues. Trimming left V 5 bases short and J 4 bases short, with 14 bases between. CDR1 is KGHSH, CDR2 LQKENI, per germline. DNA of the CDR3: TGTGCCAGCTCAGGTACGGCACGAGGCACCGGGGAGCTGTTTTTT. It encodes CASSGTARGTGELFF.

This clone was observed at least ten times. The genes are TRBV6-1 and TRBJ1-2, with D perhaps TRBD1 (6 bases). The germline V and J ends were trimmed by 10 bases and 4 bases, with 19 bases remaining between them. Germline CDR1 is MNHNS and CDR2 is SASEGT. CDR3 size: 14 residues. The CDR3: CATNQGQGGYGYTF. For the CDR3, the DNA is TGTGCCACCAATCAGGGGCAGGGCGGCTATGGCTACACCTTC.